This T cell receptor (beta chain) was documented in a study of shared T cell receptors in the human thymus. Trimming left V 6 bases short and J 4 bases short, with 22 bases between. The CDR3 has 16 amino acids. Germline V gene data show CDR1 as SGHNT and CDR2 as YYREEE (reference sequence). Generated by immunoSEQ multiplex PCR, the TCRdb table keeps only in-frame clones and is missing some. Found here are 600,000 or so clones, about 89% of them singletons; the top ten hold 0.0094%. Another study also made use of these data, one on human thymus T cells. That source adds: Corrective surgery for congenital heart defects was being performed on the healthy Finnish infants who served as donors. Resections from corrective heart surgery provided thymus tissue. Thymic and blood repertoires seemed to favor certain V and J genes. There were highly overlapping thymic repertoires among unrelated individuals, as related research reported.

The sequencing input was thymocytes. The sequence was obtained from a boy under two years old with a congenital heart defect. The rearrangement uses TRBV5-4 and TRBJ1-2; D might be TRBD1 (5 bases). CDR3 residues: CASTLRPGVFLYGYTF. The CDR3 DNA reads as TGTGCCAGCACACTCCGCCCGGGGGTCTTCCTCTATGGCTACACCTTC.